The 16 T cell receptor beta chains below were found in one sample sequenced in a study of long-term antiretroviral therapy in people with HIV. Sequencing relied on immunoSEQ assay v3.0, run at survey level. Measured with immunoSEQ multiplex PCR; TCRdb has only the in-frame clones, and not every one. The sample holds around 19,000 clones, under 85% seen once. The sample in question was unsorted PBMCs, obtained 0.3 years after starting antiretroviral therapy. All receptors derive from a woman aged 45-60 years with HIV.

The chain has TRBV6-1 and TRBJ1-1, with unresolved D. Per germline, CDR1 MNHNS and CDR2 SASEGT. CDR3 size: 16 residues. Trimming stripped 2 bases from V and 3 bases from J, with 16 bases between. CDR3 region: CASSERRDLRYTEAFF. CDR3 DNA: TGTGCCAGCAGTGAAAGAAGGGATTTACGGTACACTGAAGCTTTCTTT.

V and J are TRBV19 and TRBJ1-2; D not certain. Trimming stripped 8 bases from V and 1 base from J, with 11 bases between. The CDR3 contains 13 residues. Per germline, CDR1 LNHDA and CDR2 SQIVND (reference sequence). CDR3 region: CASFKDYNYGYTF. For the CDR3, the DNA is TGTGCCAGTTTCAAGGACTATAACTATGGCTACACCTTC.

This sequence joins TRBV12-5 and TRBJ2-1, with 7 bases aligning to TRBD1. V shed 3 bases, J shed 1 base, and the junction held 6 bases outside the gene matches. Germline-derived CDR1 and CDR2 are LGHNT and FRNRAP. The CDR3 consists of 16 residues. The CDR3 region has the DNA TGTGCTAGTGGTTTCAGGGGGTTTGGGTCCTACAATGAGCAGTTCTTC. This codes for CASGFRGFGSYNEQFF. Combining the CDR3 with reference TRBV12-5 and TRBJ2-1 gives the whole variable domain DARVTQTPRHKVTEMGQEVTMRCQPILGHNTVFWYRQTMMQGLELLAYFRNRAPLDDSGMPKDRFSAEMPDATLATLKIQPSEPRDSAVYFCASGFRGFGSYNEQFFGPGTRLTVL.

V is TRBV18 and J is TRBJ1-4, with D perhaps matching TRBD1 (5 bases). Germline V CDR1 and CDR2: KGHSH, LQKENI. CDR3 length: 17 residues. Trimming pared 6 bases from V and 1 base from J, leaving 18 bases between. The CDR3, as DNA: TGTGCCAGCTCTCTATTAGTTGTTGGACAAACTAATGAAAAACTGTTTTTT. Translation gives CASSLLVVGQTNEKLFF. The whole variable domain, remainder taken from reference TRBV18 and TRBJ1-4, is NAGVMQNPRHLVRRRGQEARLRCSPMKGHSHVYWYRQLPEEGLKFMVYLQKENIIDESGMPKERFSAEFPKEGPSILRIQQVVRGDSAAYFCASSLLVVGQTNEKLFFGSGTQLSVL.

The chain is built from TRBV5-6 and TRBJ2-3; the D gene is possibly TRBD2 (6 bases). Germline V lookup: CDR1 SGHDT, CDR2 YYEEEE. Between the trimmed V and J ends, which lost 5 bases and 2 bases, there was a span of 18 bases. CDR3 length equals 16 residues. The CDR3 sequence: CASRLMTRLYTDTQYF. Written as DNA, the CDR3 is TGTGCCAGCAGGCTAATGACTAGGCTCTACACAGATACGCAGTATTTT.

The rearrangement links TRBV11-1 to TRBJ1-2, with D perhaps TRBD1 (6 bases). The V gene lost 2 bases and the J gene lost 6 bases, with 19 bases spanning the gap. Per germline, CDR1 SGHAT and CDR2 FQDESV (reference sequence). This CDR3 is built from 16 residues. CDR3 loop: CASSLTYRVFEDGYTF. CDR3 in DNA: TGTGCCAGCAGCTTAACTTACAGGGTATTTGAGGATGGCTACACCTTC.

The rearrangement links TRBV28 to TRBJ2-1, with D perhaps matching TRBD1 or TRBD2 (5 bases each). Germline lookup yields CDR1 MDHEN and CDR2 SYDVKM. Trimming took off 3 bases at V and 0 bases at J, with 9 bases between the two ends. This CDR3 comprises 15 residues. This chain's CDR3 is CASSLGVPSYNEQFF. CDR3 bases: TGTGCCAGCAGTTTGGGGGTCCCCTCCTACAATGAGCAGTTCTTC.

The chain employs TRBV2 and TRBJ2-7; 10 bases fit TRBD1. The CDR3 sequence is 17 residues long. Germline V CDR1 and CDR2: SNHLY, FYNNEI. After removal of 8 bases from V and 3 bases from J, the junction contained 16 bases not matched to a gene. In DNA, the CDR3 is TGTGCCAGCGGGGGGGAACCCGGGACAGGGGCCTTCTACGAGCAGTACGTC. Residues: CASGGEPGTGAFYEQYV.

The rearrangement joins TRBV11-2 to TRBJ2-5, with TRBD1 matching over 7 bases. The CDR3 has 14 amino acids. The germline gives CDR1 SGHAT, CDR2 FQNNGV. V dropped 4 bases and J dropped 2; count of bases not matched to a gene: 4. The CDR3 DNA follows: TGTGCCAGCAGCTCCCGACAGGGACAAGAGACCCAGTACTTC. Translation gives CASSSRQGQETQYF.

Only one count was recorded for this clone. This rearrangement joins TRBV5-1 to TRBJ1-1; 7 bases map to TRBD1. With V trimmed by 1 base and J by 4 bases, 4 bases remained unmatched. Germline V CDR1 and CDR2: SGHRS, YFSETQ. This CDR3 has 14 residues. The CDR3 DNA reads TGCGCCAGCAGCTTGAGACAGGGTCCCACTGAAGCTTTCTTT. Its protein is CASSLRQGPTEAFF.

This sequence joins TRBV5-1 and TRBJ1-5, with D unresolved. V gave up 4 bases and J gave up 0 bases, with 14 bases separating them. This CDR3 has 16 residues. Germline CDR1 SGHRS, CDR2 YFSETQ. Here the CDR3 reads CASSPGHGDSNQPQHF. The DNA for the CDR3 is TGCGCCAGCAGCCCGGGTCACGGGGATAGCAATCAGCCCCAGCATTTT.

This clone was seen once. The V call is TRBV25-1, the J call TRBJ1-4; no reliable D call. The CDR3 runs 14 residues. The germline gives CDR1 MGHDK, CDR2 SYGVNS. Trimming left V 6 bases short and J 3 bases short, with 11 bases between. The CDR3 DNA reads TGTGCCAGCAGGTCCTCCGGGGCTAATGAAAAACTGTTTTTT. Translating it yields CASRSSGANEKLFF. The variable domain in full, with the rest retrieved from reference TRBV25-1 and TRBJ1-4, is EADIYQTPRYLVIGTGKKITLECSQTMGHDKMYWYQQDPGMELHLIHYSYGVNSTEKGDLSSESTVSRIRTEHFPLTLESARPSHTSQYLCASRSSGANEKLFFGSGTQLSVL.

This clone was recorded once. The chain employs TRBV11-2 and TRBJ1-6; D might be TRBD1 (6 bases). The germline V gene encodes CDR1 SGHAT and CDR2 FQNNGV. CDR3 size: 14 residues. Trimming shortened V by 1 base and J by 9 bases, and 10 bases separated the two germline ends. The CDR3 spells CASSLGSGASPLHF. CDR3 DNA: TGTGCCAGCAGCTTAGGTTCGGGGGCTTCACCCCTCCACTTT.

This rearrangement joins TRBV29-1 to TRBJ1-4, with D perhaps matching TRBD1 (6 bases). V was trimmed by 5 bases and J by 5 bases, leaving 12 bases between them. In germline, CDR1 is SQVTM, CDR2 ANQGSEA. The CDR3 extends over 13 amino acids. CDR3 coding DNA: TGCAGCGTTACAGGACAGCCCAATGAAAAACTGTTTTTT. It translates to CSVTGQPNEKLFF.

The rearrangement uses TRBV2 and TRBJ2-7, with TRBD1 matching 7 bases. Germline CDR1 SNHLY, CDR2 FYNNEI. V was pared by 8 bases and J by 5 bases, with 9 bases of the junction left unmatched. The CDR3 totals 13 residues. CDR3: CASGAGGSDEQYF. CDR3 nucleotides: TGTGCCAGCGGTGCAGGGGGAAGCGACGAGCAGTACTTC. Combining the CDR3 with reference TRBV2 and TRBJ2-7 gives the whole variable domain EPEVTQTPSHQVTQMGQEVILRCVPISNHLYFYWYRQILGQKVEFLVSFYNNEISEKSEIFDDQFSVERPDGSNFTLKIRSTKLEDSAMYFCASGAGGSDEQYFGPGTRLTVT.

The genes are TRBV5-1 and TRBJ2-2, with a possible D match to TRBD1 (6 bases). The CDR3 consists of 14 residues. Germline CDR1 SGHRS, CDR2 YFSETQ. Trimming cost V 3 bases and J 6 bases, with 12 bases left between them. CDR3 sequence: CASSSAGQPGELFF. CDR3 DNA sequence: TGCGCCAGCAGCTCGGCCGGACAGCCCGGGGAGCTGTTTTTT.